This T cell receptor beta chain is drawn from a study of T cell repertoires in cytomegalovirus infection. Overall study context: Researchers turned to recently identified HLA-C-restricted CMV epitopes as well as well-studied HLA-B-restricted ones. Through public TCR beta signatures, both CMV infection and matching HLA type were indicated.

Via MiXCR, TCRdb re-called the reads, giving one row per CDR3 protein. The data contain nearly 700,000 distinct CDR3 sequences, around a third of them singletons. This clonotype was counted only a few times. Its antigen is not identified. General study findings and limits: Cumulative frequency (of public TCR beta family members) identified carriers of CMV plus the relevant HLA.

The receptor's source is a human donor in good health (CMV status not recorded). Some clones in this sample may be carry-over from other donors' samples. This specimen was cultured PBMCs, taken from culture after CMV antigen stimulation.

The CDR3: CASSIRGEAFF. CDR3 DNA sequence: TGTGCCAGTAGTATCAGGGGTGAAGCTTTCTTT. This chain uses TRBV19 with TRBJ1-1, with D perhaps matching TRBD1 (6 bases). The length of the CDR3 is 11 residues. V lost 3 bases to trimming and J lost 7 bases, with 6 bases between them. Germline lookup yields CDR1 LNHDA and CDR2 SQIVND (reference sequence).